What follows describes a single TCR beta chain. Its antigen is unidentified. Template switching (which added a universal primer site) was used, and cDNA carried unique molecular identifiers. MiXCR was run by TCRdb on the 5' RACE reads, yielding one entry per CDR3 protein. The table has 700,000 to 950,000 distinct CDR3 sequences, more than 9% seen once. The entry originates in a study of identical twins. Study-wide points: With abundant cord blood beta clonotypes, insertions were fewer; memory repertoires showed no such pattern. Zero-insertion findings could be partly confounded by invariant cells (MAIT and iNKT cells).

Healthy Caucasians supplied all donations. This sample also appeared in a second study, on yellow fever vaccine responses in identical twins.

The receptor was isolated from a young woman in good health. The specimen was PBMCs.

In DNA, the CDR3 is TGTGCCAGCAGCCAAGGGACAGGAGGGAACATTCAGTACTTC. Its translation is CASSQGTGGNIQYF. The V gene is TRBV3-1, the J gene TRBJ2-4; D perhaps matches TRBD1 (7 bases). V dropped 1 base and J dropped 7 bases, with 11 bases sitting between them. This CDR3 comprises 14 residues. The germline gives CDR1 LGHDT, CDR2 YNNKEL (reference sequence).